Given below is one T cell receptor (beta chain) in context. Its antigen is as yet unknown. This sample is part of a study of cytomegalovirus exposure and HLA in healthy donors. Findings of the study overall: TCR beta chain V- and J-gene trimming was linked, in a later analysis, to a missense variant in DCLRE1C. Confirmation was obtained in vitro that three CMV-associated chains are specific for CMV antigens.

It was with 60 Vbeta and 13 Jbeta primers that the PCR ran. Assay used: immunoSEQ multiplex PCR; TCRdb lists only in-frame clones, some missing. The sample lists about 190,000 clones; roughly 77% were seen once. V shed 2 bases and J shed 1 base, with 6 bases lying between them. The CDR3 runs 13 residues. CDR1 and CDR2 from the germline V gene are SGHRS and YFSETQ. This receptor was taken from a woman between 25 and 40 years old in good health and CMV-seropositive. The genes are TRBV5-1 and TRBJ2-5, with D unresolved. Material for sequencing was PBMCs. The DNA of the CDR3 is TGCGCCAGCAGCTTTGGCCCCCAAGAGACCCAGTACTTC. This sequence encodes CASSFGPQETQYF. Full variable domain (outside the CDR3, taken from reference TRBV5-1 and TRBJ2-5): KAGVTQTPRYLIKTRGQQVTLSCSPISGHRSVSWYQQTPGQGLQFLFEYFSETQRNKGNFPGRFSGRQFSNSRSEMNVSTLELGDSALYLCASSFGPQETQYFGPGTRLLVL.